This T cell receptor (delta chain) derives from a study of gamma-delta chains in newborns, infants, children. About the study: Polyclonal expansion of innate γδ T cells after birth follows microbial exposure.

Germline-derived CDR1 and CDR2 are GEAIGNYY and EKD. Trimming pared 3 bases from V and 5 bases from J, leaving 15 bases between. CDR3 size: 14 residues. This clone occurred a few times. The protein TCRdb gives is from a much larger clone and does not agree with this DNA's translation at residue 5, likely a read error; the protein shown here comes from the DNA. TCRdb applied CATT to the reads for clone calling. The sample has over a thousand delta-chain clones; approximately 1.1% are singletons. This chain connects TRDV2 to TRDJ1, with TRDD3 as a possible D gene (5 bases). The material sequenced was blood. The sequence was obtained from a child in good health. The CDR3 DNA sequence: TGTGCCTGTGACGCATTGGCTCCTGGGGATAAACTCATCTTT. Translation: CACDALAPGDKLIF.